This TCR beta chain was sequenced during a study of cytomegalovirus exposure and HLA in healthy donors. Study-level information: From about 200 million T cells, an earlier analysis saw approximately 120 million unique TCR beta sequences.

The CDR3 contains 12 residues. In germline, CDR1 is SEHNR, CDR2 FQNEAQ (reference sequence). V was cut by 2 bases and J by 9 bases, with 8 bases left in between. This clone was counted a few times. Primers included in the PCR were 60 Vbeta and 13 Jbeta primers. Method: immunoSEQ multiplex PCR; TCRdb's copy keeps in-frame clones and lacks some. In the table there are over 150,000 clones, around 74% of which are singletons. Material: PBMCs. This receptor was obtained from a girl under 18 in good health and CMV-seropositive. The chain recombines TRBV7-9 with TRBJ2-1, with D uncertain. As DNA, the CDR3 is TGTGCCAGCAGCTTATTTAACTTTGAGCAGTTCTTC. Protein: CASSLFNFEQFF.